The 7 T cell receptor beta chains given below trace back to one sample, sequenced in a study of T cell responses to AZD1222 COVID-19 vaccine. Using immunoSEQ multiplex PCR, the repertoire was profiled, and TCRdb retains in-frame clones only, with some absent. The sample records around 110,000 clones, 87% being singletons. Source: peripheral blood, taken on day 0 of AZD1222 vaccination. The receptors here all came from an adult in good health.

V is TRBV9 and J is TRBJ2-3; no clear D. Germline CDR1 is SGDLS and CDR2 is YYNGEE. This CDR3 has 15 residues. The V gene lost 0 bases and the J gene lost 1 base, with 9 bases spanning the gap. The CDR3 region is CASSVVGGGTDTQYF. CDR3 nucleotide sequence: TGTGCCAGCAGCGTAGTAGGTGGCGGCACAGATACGCAGTATTTT.

The chain has TRBV2 and TRBJ1-1, with D possibly matching TRBD1 (5 bases). The V end was cut by 1 base, the J end by 0 bases, with 15 bases between. There are 17 residues in the CDR3. The germline V gene has CDR1 SNHLY and CDR2 FYNNEI. As DNA, the CDR3 is TGTGCCAGCAGTGAAGGACCGGCAGGGAAAATGAACACTGAAGCTTTCTTT. Its translation: CASSEGPAGKMNTEAFF.

The V and J genes are TRBV9 and TRBJ2-7; 7 positions agree with TRBD2. V shed 3 bases and J 7 bases; nucleotides not matched to a gene: 7. This CDR3 is 13 amino acids long. In germline, CDR1 is SGDLS, CDR2 YYNGEE. The CDR3 region is CASSAPRGVEQYF. The CDR3 DNA follows: TGTGCCAGCAGCGCTCCCCGGGGGGTTGAGCAGTACTTC.

This clone is a singleton in its sample. The genes are TRBV9 and TRBJ2-1; 8 bases line up with TRBD2. This CDR3 has 16 residues. Per germline, CDR1 SGDLS and CDR2 YYNGEE. V lost 3 bases and J lost 2; bases outside the gene matches: 7. DNA for the CDR3: TGTGCCAGCAGCGATCAGACGGGAGGGCCCTACAATGAGCAGTTCTTC. Its translation: CASSDQTGGPYNEQFF.

This chain links TRBV27 with TRBJ1-2, with D maybe TRBD1 (5 bases). The CDR3 spans 13 residues. V was shortened by 6 bases and J by 4 bases, with 12 bases between the two germline ends. Per germline, CDR1 MNHEY and CDR2 SMNVEV (reference sequence). The CDR3, as DNA: TGTGCCAGCAGCGGGGCGGGTCGCTATGGCTACACCTTC. It encodes CASSGAGRYGYTF.

The rearrangement links TRBV30 to TRBJ1-1, with D tentatively TRBD1 (5 bases). This CDR3 spans 14 amino acids. Germline-derived CDR1 and CDR2 are GTSNPN and SVGIG (reference sequence). V dropped 4 bases and J dropped 8 bases, with 20 bases sitting between them. DNA for the CDR3: TGTGCCTGGAAAATTGGGGCAGGCGGCCGAGAAGCTTTCTTT. It codes for CAWKIGAGGREAFF. Full variable domain (remainder filled in from reference TRBV30 and TRBJ1-1): SQTIHQWPATLVQPVGSPLSLECTVEGTSNPNLYWYRQAAGRGLQLLFYSVGIGQISSEVPQNLSASRPQDRQFILSSKKLLLSDSGFYLCAWKIGAGGREAFFGQGTRLTVV.

CDR3 in amino acids: CASGLVSGSSYEQYF. The CDR3 DNA reads TGTGCCAGCGGATTGGTTAGCGGAAGCTCCTACGAGCAGTACTTC. This chain links TRBV28 with TRBJ2-7; D is possibly TRBD2 (6 bases). The CDR3 is made up of 15 amino acids. CDR1 MDHEN and CDR2 SYDVKM come from the germline V gene. Trimming removed 8 bases from V and 0 bases from J, with 17 bases in between.